Shown below are 11 T cell receptor beta chains from a single sample sequenced in a study of T cell responses to AZD1222 COVID-19 vaccine. The table came from immunoSEQ multiplex PCR; TCRdb's copy has only in-frame clones and leaves some out. The sample gives about 150,000 clones, approximately 91% of which show up once; more than 1.5% is in the top ten. Material: peripheral blood, obtained 28 days after the second AZD1222 dose. These receptors were collected from an adult who received the AZD1222 COVID-19 vaccine.

The chain employs TRBV19 and TRBJ1-4; maybe TRBD1 (5 bases). Between the trimmed V and J ends, which lost 5 bases and 5 bases, there was a span of 12 bases. Germline CDR1 and CDR2: LNHDA and SQIVND (reference sequence). This CDR3 spans 14 amino acids. The CDR3 reads CASSPRQGNEKLFF. As DNA, the CDR3 is TGTGCCAGTAGTCCCCGGCAGGGAAATGAAAAACTGTTTTTT.

CDR3 residues: CASSPQGGNGNTIYF. The CDR3 DNA is TGTGCCAGCTCACCGCAAGGGGGAAATGGAAACACCATATATTTT. The V call is TRBV18, the J call TRBJ1-3, with TRBD1 as a possible D gene (6 bases). Looked up from germline, CDR1 is KGHSH and CDR2 is LQKENI. CDR3 size: 15 residues. Deletions cut 3 bases from V and 3 bases from J, with 12 bases between.

The V and J genes are TRBV9 and TRBJ1-3; the match to TRBD1 covers 8 bases. CDR3 length equals 19 residues. V was clipped by 1 base and J by 0 bases; unmatched bases: 12. The germline V gene has CDR1 SGDLS and CDR2 YYNGEE. CDR3 nucleotide sequence: TGTGCCAGCAGCGTATCCCCGACAGGGGCGGGAAGCTCTGGAAACACCATATATTTT. This encodes CASSVSPTGAGSSGNTIYF.

V gene TRBV9 combines with J gene TRBJ1-1; maybe TRBD1 (6 bases). Germline V CDR1 and CDR2: SGDLS, YYNGEE. The CDR3 runs to 16 residues. V shed 0 bases and J shed 5 bases, with 17 bases lying between them. The CDR3 region is CASSVDGTGWGTEAFF. CDR3 in DNA: TGTGCCAGCAGCGTAGATGGCACAGGGTGGGGAACTGAAGCTTTCTTT. Full variable domain (missing parts from reference TRBV9 and TRBJ1-1): DSGVTQTPKHLITATGQRVTLRCSPRSGDLSVYWYQQSLDQGLQFLIQYYNGEERAKGNILERFSAQQFPDLHSELNLSSLELGDSALYFCASSVDGTGWGTEAFFGQGTRLTVV.

This rearrangement joins TRBV2 to TRBJ1-2; D might be TRBD1 (6 bases). Between the trimmed V and J ends, which lost 6 bases and 5 bases, there was a span of 16 bases. The CDR3 loop spans 14 amino acids. CDR1 is SNHLY and CDR2 is FYNNEI in the germline V gene. CDR3 in amino acids: CASSLQGVGYGYTF. Here the CDR3 DNA reads TGTGCCAGCAGCTTACAGGGAGTTGGATATGGCTACACCTTC. Full variable domain (outside the CDR3, taken from reference TRBV2 and TRBJ1-2): EPEVTQTPSHQVTQMGQEVILRCVPISNHLYFYWYRQILGQKVEFLVSFYNNEISEKSEIFDDQFSVERPDGSNFTLKIRSTKLEDSAMYFCASSLQGVGYGYTFGSGTRLTVV.

The chain recombines TRBV29-1 with TRBJ1-1; D call uncertain. Germline assignment: CDR1 SQVTM and CDR2 ANQGSEA. This CDR3 comprises 12 residues. V was trimmed by 3 bases and J by 4 bases, leaving 9 bases between them. CDR3 DNA sequence: TGCAGCGTTGAGGGCTGGGTCACTGAAGCTTTCTTT. It codes for CSVEGWVTEAFF.

The rearrangement uses TRBV27 and TRBJ1-5, with D possibly matching TRBD1 (6 bases). The CDR3 extends over 12 amino acids. Germline CDR1 MNHEY, CDR2 SMNVEV (reference sequence). Trimming removed 10 bases from V and 3 bases from J, with 10 bases in between. This CDR3 is CAITGFNQPQHF. Here the CDR3 DNA reads TGTGCCATTACAGGGTTCAATCAGCCCCAGCATTTT.

The chain links TRBV12-3 or TRBV12-4 to TRBJ2-1; D is ambiguous. The CDR3 length is 13 residues. Trimming shortened V by 10 bases and J by 0 bases, and 10 bases separated the two germline ends. The CDR3 coding sequence is TGTGCCATATCTCGGAGCTCCTACAATGAGCAGTTCTTC. It specifies CAISRSSYNEQFF.

J is TRBJ1-2 and V is TRBV25-1, with a possible D match to TRBD1 (6 bases). This CDR3 is 14 amino acids long. With 4 bases removed from V and 6 bases from J, the gap between germline ends came to 15 bases. The V gene's germline CDR1 is MGHDK and CDR2 SYGVNS. CDR3: CASSGPGTNHGYTF. The CDR3 DNA is TGTGCCAGCAGTGGACCCGGGACAAATCATGGCTACACCTTC.

The chain recombines TRBV7-9 with TRBJ1-1; D call uncertain. Germline V gives CDR1 SEHNR, CDR2 FQNEAQ (reference sequence). This CDR3 is built from 14 residues. Trimming pared 4 bases from V and 6 bases from J, leaving 15 bases between. The CDR3 DNA reads as TGTGCCAGCAGCTCTACTAGTATGGTCTCTGAAGCTTTCTTT. Its protein is CASSSTSMVSEAFF.

The rearrangement links TRBV27 to TRBJ1-5; D might be TRBD1 (5 bases). From germline, CDR1 is MNHEY and CDR2 SMNVEV (reference sequence). Trimming removed 3 bases at V and 6 bases at J, with 9 bases between. CDR3 length: 13 residues. The chain's CDR3 is CASSLQGLQPQHF. The CDR3 DNA reads as TGTGCCAGCAGTTTGCAGGGACTTCAGCCCCAGCATTTT.